This paragraph reports one TCR beta chain. Its antigen remains undetermined. No much larger clone exists at a distance of one base, and base qualities are not known. These data originate in a study of cytomegalovirus exposure and HLA in healthy donors (dated by TCRdb to 2016 to 2017). Background for the entire study: An earlier analysis of 550 to 700 of the donors reported 250 to 300 Gb of sequence data and approximately 110 million unique TCR beta sequences from some 180 million T cells. About 310 gigabases of sequencing data and 80 million or so unique TCR sequences were included in an early release covering about 700 HLA-typed donors. Among the roughly 380 genotyped donors, about 85% belonged to the genetic ancestry cluster associated with self-reported Caucasian donors. The aim of the study was to test whether cataloging public T cell receptors could identify signatures of past pathogen exposure. Using immunosequencing, the study profiled T cell repertoires from 550 to 750 subjects and related those repertoires to cytomegalovirus serostatus. A separate validation cohort of roughly 110 different subjects was used in addition to the roughly 720-subject first cohort. The study combined high-throughput TCR immunosequencing, statistical association of individual TCRs with disease status, and machine learning to predict cytomegalovirus infection status. In a later analysis, previously published TCR beta repertoires from about 640 donors were re-analyzed and high-resolution HLA genotyping was added so that TCR occurrence patterns could be studied. Rather than using new phenotypic data, the later analysis identified candidate immune exposures from TCR beta sequences and from how often those sequences occurred across donors. To decide whether each TCR beta V gene segment behaved as functional or pseudogenic, an earlier analysis of some 600 of the donors relied on high-throughput TCR beta sequencing. Donor age, sex, ethnicity and CMV serostatus were collected together with the repertoire data. A later genetic analysis took genome-wide SNP genotypes for about 65% of the 666 donors and used that subset as a discovery cohort. All discovery cohort repertoires had been generated using a single sequencing platform. HLA typing covered class I and class II loci at four-digit resolution. Typing coverage differed by locus: A, B, C, DRB1 and DQB1 were typed in about 629-630 donors, DQA1 in 522, DPA1 in 600 to 610, and DPB1 in 472. Roughly 5 DR-DQ haplotypes were treated as single units for association and clustering because of strong linkage in the cohort. Across approximately 400 genotyped donors of the cohort, an average of about 200,000 unique TCR beta nucleotide sequences per donor were sequenced, and around 19% of those sequences were non-productive.

In total, roughly 710 healthy bone marrow donors made up the cohort. Cohort members were all nominally healthy when sampled, although unrecorded immune exposures were likely present. The donor tested CMV seropositive, placing the donor among the roughly 300 seropositive members of the cohort. A peripheral blood sample was collected from each donor, and TCR beta sequencing was performed on peripheral blood mononuclear cells. The Qiagen DNeasy Blood Extraction Kit was used to extract genomic DNA from the blood cell samples. Overall study results and their limits: Strong co-occurrence of HLA alleles, especially DR and DQ, made assigning TCR associations to individual alleles difficult. At a false discovery rate of 0.05, a later analysis linked some 17,000 TCR beta sequences to specific HLA alleles. In a later analysis, HLA-associated TCR beta chains were found to be more clonally expanded and to have lower generation probabilities than equally common non-associated chains. A total of 150 to 200 TCR beta chains were listed by the study as associated with cytomegalovirus. In a later analysis, several top co-occurrence clusters were reported to appear linked to parvovirus B19, influenza, CMV and Epstein-Barr virus. Linkage disequilibrium might explain the correlated functional status among segregating V segments, but an unknown experimental factor could not be excluded. Cytomegalovirus status was reported to be diagnosed by the classifier with high specificity and sensitivity in both the original and validation cohorts. It was suggested by the authors that the approach could potentially be generalized to other disease states and immunological phenotypes. According to a later genetic analysis, donors in an Asian-associated ancestry cluster had fewer N-insertions in productive TCRs than the approximately 630-donor mean. HLA typing was unavailable for some donors at each locus, so association tests used only the typed subset. Because counts were too low, seventeen rarely observed V segments, including chromosome 9 orphons, were left out of the earlier analysis of 587 of the donors. A further reported finding was that TCR beta sequences accurately predicted the HLA-A and HLA-B alleles for most subjects in the first cohort. For the cohort, immune exposure information was limited to CMV serostatus. While some public TCRs were present in many individuals, most TCR sequences turned up only very rarely across donors. In a later analysis, the rate of TCR association differed among HLA loci, with DRB1 alleles having the most associated TCRs and HLA-C alleles having the fewest. In this cohort, only TCR beta chains were sequenced, and detectable features were limited by the absence of alpha or paired-chain data. In a later genetic analysis, a missense DCLRE1C variant was associated with V-gene and J-gene trimming of TCR beta chains, and the association was replicated in an independent cohort. In an earlier analysis of 587 of the donors, most TCR beta V segments appeared in productive rearrangements about 87% or about 30% of the time, broadly matching IMGT annotations. Because the 87-base-pair reads could not distinguish some IMGT-functional V segments, including TRBV6-2 and TRBV6-3, those segments were excluded. In a later analysis, most CMV-associated TCR beta chains were found to appear HLA-restricted, with HLA associations seemingly driven largely by CMV exposure. A few of the identified cytomegalovirus-associated TCR beta chains were confirmed in vitro to be specific for cytomegalovirus antigens. Sequencing depth was assumed to be roughly uniform across donors in the presence/absence analyses, though that assumption may not hold. A cluster of highly shared sequence variants was judged likely to represent a technical artifact of the sequencing pipeline.

The library was made by the immunoSEQ multiplex PCR assay. For the multiplex PCR, a mixture combining 60 forward primers for TCR Vbeta segments and 13 reverse primers for TCR Jbeta segments was used. A multiplex PCR assay on genomic DNA amplified the CDR3 region of rearranged TCR beta genes. On the Illumina HiSeq System, the amplified TCR beta libraries were sequenced as 87-base-pair reads. The authors' analysis ran thus. In a later analysis, some 80 million unique TCR beta chains were counted across the 690 or so repertoires, and roughly 11 million of these chains were shared by at least two donors. Raw reads were error-corrected and collapsed into unique sequences with a nearest-neighbor algorithm that merged closely related sequences to remove PCR and sequencing errors. To assign V, D and J gene segments, CDR3 sequences were aligned to IMGT reference sequences. Each retained sequence needed at least a six-nucleotide match to both a V gene segment and a J gene segment. A rearrangement was called productive if the CDR3 had no stop codons and remained in frame with V and J, and every other rearrangement was called non-productive. Following IMGT convention, CDR3 was defined as the stretch from the second conserved V-encoded cysteine to the conserved J-encoded phenylalanine. In an earlier analysis of roughly 610 of the donors, sequences lacking an unambiguous match to a single V gene segment were excluded. In an earlier analysis of several hundred of the donors, a V segment was called functional when productive rearrangements were above 56.7%, and segregating when the standard deviation between donors exceeded 5%. A statistical classification framework was built to diagnose cytomegalovirus status from the catalog of TCR beta chain sequences. A later analysis assigned V and J genes by comparing TCR nucleotide sequences with IMGT/GENE-DB human TR gene sequences. A later analysis assigned CDR3 sequences and most-parsimonious VDJ recombination scenarios with the TCRdist pipeline. A later analysis defined each TCR beta chain by its CDR3 amino acid sequence plus V-gene family, and excluded reads lacking a unique V-gene family. In a later analysis, around 650 highly shared, low-generation-probability nucleotide sequences were removed to address suspected cross-contamination and a sequencing artifact. In a later analysis, a clonal expansion index was calculated for each public chain from normalized within-repertoire ranks of inferred template counts. Generation probabilities in a later analysis came from a VDJ recombination model fitted to out-of-frame rearrangements, and those results were checked against IGoR. Hypergeometric tests were used in a later analysis to score TCR-TCR, TCR-HLA and TCR-CMV co-occurrence, with a repertoire-size bias correction applied to the TCR pairs. To estimate false discovery rates, a later analysis permuted the HLA or CMV assignments 20 times. In a later analysis, co-occurring TCRs were grouped using DBSCAN, and TCRdist sequence similarity was added for clustering within HLA-allele-positive subsets. Repertoires with fewer than 30,000 or more than 120,000 public chains, plus five repertoires with anomalous nucleotide sharing, were excluded from co-occurrence clustering. TCRdb obtained this table from immuneACCESS and retained in-frame rearrangements with V and J assigned. These tables miss some clones; where compared with another copy, unresolved V genes account for less than half of the shortfall, and the remainder is unexplained. D and trimming come from the DNA, and the V and J calls and clone size come from that table. Counted in this sample were approximately 100,000 clones; over 60% of them appeared once. The ten largest clonotypes hold under 6.5% of the sample.

The CDR3, cysteine through phenylalanine, is 15 amino acids long. Only the CDR3 region is kept as DNA, spanning 45 bases read in frame from base 1. CDR1 and CDR2 are read off the germline V gene as MNHEY and SVGAGI. Trimming removed 5 bases from V and 4 bases from J; the gene matches leave 9 bases unexplained. In this chain, TRBV6-5 is recombined with TRBJ2-7; a stretch of 9 junction bases matches TRBD1. This receptor was obtained from a woman between 50 and 59 years old in good health and CMV-seropositive. The material sequenced was PBMCs. The sequenced DNA is TGTGCCAGCAGTGTTACCGGGACAGGGAGTTACGAGCAGTACTTC. Its amino acids are CASSVTGTGSYEQYF.